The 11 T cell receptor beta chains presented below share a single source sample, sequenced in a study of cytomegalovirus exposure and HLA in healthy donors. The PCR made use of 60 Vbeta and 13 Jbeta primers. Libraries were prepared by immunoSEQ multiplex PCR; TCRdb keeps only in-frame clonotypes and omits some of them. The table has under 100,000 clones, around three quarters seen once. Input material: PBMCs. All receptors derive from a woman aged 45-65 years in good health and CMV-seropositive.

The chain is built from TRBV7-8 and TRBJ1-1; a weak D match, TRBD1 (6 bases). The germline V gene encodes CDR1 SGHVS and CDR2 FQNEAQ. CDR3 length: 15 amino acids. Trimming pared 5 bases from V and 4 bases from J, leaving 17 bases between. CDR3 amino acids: CASSLTGLGFTEAFF. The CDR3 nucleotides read TGTGCCAGCAGCCTTACAGGGTTGGGGTTCACTGAAGCTTTCTTT. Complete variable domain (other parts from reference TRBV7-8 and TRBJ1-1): GAGVSQSPRYKVAKRGQDVALRCDPISGHVSLFWYQQALGQGPEFLTYFQNEAQLDKSGLPSDRFFAERPEGSVSTLKIQRTQQEDSAVYLCASSLTGLGFTEAFFGQGTRLTVV.

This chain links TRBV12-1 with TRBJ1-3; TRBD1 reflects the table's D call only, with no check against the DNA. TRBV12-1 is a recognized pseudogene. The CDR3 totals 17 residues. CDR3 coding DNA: TGTGCCAGCAGCTTTGTAGACAGGGTATGGGGGGGAAACACCATATATTTT. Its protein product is CASSFVDRVWGGNTIYF.

The CDR3 sequence: CASSLWAYRDSKEQYF. The CDR3 DNA is TGTGCCAGCAGTTTGTGGGCCTACAGGGATAGTAAAGAGCAGTACTTC. The J gene is TRBJ2-7, the V gene TRBV28, with D tentatively TRBD1 (6 bases). The germline V gene encodes CDR1 MDHEN and CDR2 SYDVKM. This CDR3 region has 16 residues. V lost 3 bases and J 7 bases, leaving 22 bases between the germline ends.

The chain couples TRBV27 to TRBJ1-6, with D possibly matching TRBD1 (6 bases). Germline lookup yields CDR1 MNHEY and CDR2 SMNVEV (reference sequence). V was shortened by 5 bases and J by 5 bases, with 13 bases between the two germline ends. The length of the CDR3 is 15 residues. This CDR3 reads CASSLGGANNSPLHF. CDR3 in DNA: TGTGCCAGCAGTCTGGGGGGGGCGAATAATTCACCCCTCCACTTT.

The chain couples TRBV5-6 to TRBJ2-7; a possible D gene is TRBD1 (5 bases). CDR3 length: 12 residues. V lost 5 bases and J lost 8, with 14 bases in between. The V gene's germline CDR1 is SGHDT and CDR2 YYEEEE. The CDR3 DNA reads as TGTGCCAGCAGACGCTCCAGGGATAAGCAGTACTTC. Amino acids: CASRRSRDKQYF.

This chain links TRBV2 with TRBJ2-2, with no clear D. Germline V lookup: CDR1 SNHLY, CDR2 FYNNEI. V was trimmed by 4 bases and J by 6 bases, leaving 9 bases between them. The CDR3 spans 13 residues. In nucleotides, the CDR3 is TGTGCCAGCAGTGTCCGGCGGTCCGGGGAGCTGTTTTTT. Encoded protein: CASSVRRSGELFF. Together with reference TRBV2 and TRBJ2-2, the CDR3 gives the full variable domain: EPEVTQTPSHQVTQMGQEVILRCVPISNHLYFYWYRQILGQKVEFLVSFYNNEISEKSEIFDDQFSVERPDGSNFTLKIRSTKLEDSAMYFCASSVRRSGELFFGEGSRLTVL.

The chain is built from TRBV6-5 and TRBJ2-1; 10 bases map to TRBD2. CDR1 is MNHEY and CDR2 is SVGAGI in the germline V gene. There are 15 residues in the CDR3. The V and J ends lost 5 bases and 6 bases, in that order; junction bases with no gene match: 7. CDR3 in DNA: TGTGCCAGCAGTCGTACTAGCGGGGTGTCCAATGAGCAGTTCTTC. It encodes CASSRTSGVSNEQFF.

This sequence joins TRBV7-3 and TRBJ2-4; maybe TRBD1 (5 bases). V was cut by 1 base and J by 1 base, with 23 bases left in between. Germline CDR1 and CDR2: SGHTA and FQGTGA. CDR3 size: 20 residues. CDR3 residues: CASSLNSLSVARVAKNIQYF. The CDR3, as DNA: TGTGCCAGCAGCTTAAATAGTTTATCGGTAGCCAGGGTGGCCAAAAACATTCAGTACTTC. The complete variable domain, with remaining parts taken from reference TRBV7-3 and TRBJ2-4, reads GAGVSQTPSNKVTEKGKYVELRCDPISGHTALYWYRQSLGQGPEFLIYFQGTGAADDSGLPNDRFFAVRPEGSVSTLKIQRTERGDSAVYLCASSLNSLSVARVAKNIQYFGAGTRLSVL.

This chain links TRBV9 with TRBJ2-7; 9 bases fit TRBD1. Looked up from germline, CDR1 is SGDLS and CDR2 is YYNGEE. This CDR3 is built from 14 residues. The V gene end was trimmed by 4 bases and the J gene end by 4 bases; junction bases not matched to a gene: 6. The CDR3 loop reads CASSSGTGPYEQYF. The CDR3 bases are TGTGCCAGCAGCTCCGGGACAGGGCCGTACGAGCAGTACTTC.

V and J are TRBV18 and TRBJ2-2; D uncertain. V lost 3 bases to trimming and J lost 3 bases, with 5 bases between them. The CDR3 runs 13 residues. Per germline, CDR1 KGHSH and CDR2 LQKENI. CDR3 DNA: TGTGCCAGCTCACCTCTCGACACCGGGGAGCTGTTTTTT. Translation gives CASSPLDTGELFF.

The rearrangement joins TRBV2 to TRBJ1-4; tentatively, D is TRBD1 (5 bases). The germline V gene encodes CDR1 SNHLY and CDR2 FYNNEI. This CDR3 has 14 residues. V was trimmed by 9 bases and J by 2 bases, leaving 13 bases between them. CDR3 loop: CARSLGGTNEKLFF. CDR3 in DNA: TGTGCCAGGAGTCTGGGGGGTACTAATGAAAAACTGTTTTTT.